This T cell receptor beta chain is from a study of CD8 T cells in ankylosing spondylitis. The study, taken as a whole, reports: Characteristic of ankylosing spondylitis blood, it appeared, was a TCR beta motif comprising roughly eight highly homologous variants.

Trimming took 6 bases from V and 7 from J; bases not matched to a gene: 6. The CDR3 loop spans 13 amino acids. TCRdb passed the 5' RACE reads through MiXCR, listing each CDR3 protein once. The sample yields 670,000 or so distinct CDR3 sequences, roughly 20% seen once. Concerning this clonotype: Antigen: not known.

The gene calls are TRBV12-3 or TRBV12-4 and TRBJ1-1, with 9 nucleotides matching TRBD1. The receptor was isolated from a male donor with ankylosing spondylitis. Source material: blood, either unsorted or a sorted T cell fraction (not recorded which). The CDR3 here is CASSYRGPSEAFF. The CDR3 nucleotides are TGTGCCAGCAGCTACAGGGGGCCCAGTGAAGCTTTCTTT.